Presented here are 23 T cell receptor beta chains from one specimen sequenced in a study of vaccination and CD4 T cells after COVID-19 (dated 2022 in TCRdb). Library preparation was by PCR. Sequencing used an Illumina iSeq 100. DNA from cultured CD4+ T cells underwent TCR sequencing with the Oncomine TCR Beta short-read assay at the Johns Hopkins FTIC core. TCRdb took the public reads, trimmed them with fastp at Q25, ran MiXCR for clone calling and kept in-frame beta chains. Rows with one shared CDR3 protein collapse into an entry with the most common genes and DNA. A total of under 3,500 distinct CDR3 sequences appear in this sample, 25% to 30% of them only once. The ten largest clones add up to approximately 65% of the sample. No antigen is known for these receptors. This specimen's treatment or condition label, interpreted: roughly ten-day PBMC culture with coronavirus spike peptide pools or control peptides (ViraFEST assay). CD4+ T cells from unexposed donors were collected before the COVID-19 pandemic (2011-2018).

The sequenced sample was CD4+ T cells from blood, cultured in vitro. The receptors here all came from a human donor in good health.

This clonotype was counted a few times. The rearrangement links TRBV6-1 to TRBJ1-1; 9 bases agree with TRBD1. J gave up 6 bases and V 5 bases, and 4 bases lay outside the gene matches. The CDR3 is 13 residues long. Germline assignment: CDR1 MNHNS and CDR2 SASEGT. The CDR3, as DNA: TGTGCCAGCAGTCCCGACAGGGGGTCTGAAGCTTTCTTT. Its protein product is CASSPDRGSEAFF.

The rearrangement joins TRBV6-5 to TRBJ2-5; D is uncertain. CDR1 MNHEY and CDR2 SVGAGI come from the germline V gene. The V and J ends lost 0 bases and 5 bases respectively, with 16 bases between them. The CDR3 contains 16 residues. The CDR3 bases are TGTGCCAGCAGTTACTCGGCAGGACCCCCGAGGGAGACCCAGTACTTC. This encodes CASSYSAGPPRETQYF.

This clonotype is medium-sized in the sample. The chain has TRBV20-1 and TRBJ1-5, with D tentatively TRBD1 (5 bases). The CDR3 has 13 amino acids. Germline CDR1 and CDR2: DFQATT and SNEGSKA (reference sequence). The ends were cut back, 6 bases at V and 1 base at J, with 10 bases in the middle. The CDR3 nucleotides are TGCAGTGCACAGGAGAGCAGCAATCAGCCCCAGCATTTT. Its protein product is CSAQESSNQPQHF.

This clonotype was observed a handful of times. The V and J genes are TRBV11-2 and TRBJ1-6, with D possibly TRBD1 on 5 matching bases. This CDR3 has 20 amino acids. Germline CDR1 and CDR2: SGHAT and FQNNGV. V was cut by 5 bases and J by 5 bases, with 28 bases left in between. Here the CDR3 reads CASSPRRPAGDRYHNSPLHF. CDR3 nucleotide sequence: TGTGCCAGCAGCCCAAGACGGCCTGCGGGGGATCGATACCATAATTCACCCCTCCACTTT. Full variable domain (outside the CDR3, taken from reference TRBV11-2 and TRBJ1-6): EAGVAQSPRYKIIEKRQSVAFWCNPISGHATLYWYQQILGQGPKLLIQFQNNGVVDDSQLPKDRFSAERLKGVDSTLKIQPAKLEDSAVYLCASSPRRPAGDRYHNSPLHFGNGTRLTVT.

The genes are TRBV30 and TRBJ1-1; a possible D gene is TRBD1 (5 bases). This CDR3 spans 12 amino acids. Per the germline V gene, CDR1 is GTSNPN and CDR2 is SVGIG (reference sequence). Trimming shortened V by 2 bases and J by 6 bases, and 10 bases separated the two germline ends. The CDR3 is CAWSRGGSEAFF. CDR3 DNA sequence: TGTGCCTGGAGTCGGGGCGGCTCTGAAGCTTTCTTT.

The J gene is TRBJ2-3, the V gene TRBV20-1; 10 bases match TRBD2. The germline V gene encodes CDR1 DFQATT and CDR2 SNEGSKA (reference sequence). V gave up 0 bases and J gave up 4 bases; unmatched junction bases: 4. The CDR3 has 15 residues. CDR3 in DNA: TGCAGTGCTAGAGATAGCGGGAGGAGGCCAGATACGCAGTATTTT. Translating gives CSARDSGRRPDTQYF.

In this sample, this clonotype turned up a few times. This chain joins TRBV7-2 and TRBJ2-7; a weak D match, TRBD2 (5 bases). Germline CDR1 reads SGHTA; CDR2 reads FQGNSA. The germline V and J ends were trimmed by 6 bases and 0 bases, with 15 bases remaining between them. CDR3 size: 15 residues. The CDR3 DNA is TGTGCCAGCAGATCCGGGGTCTGGAGCTCCTACGAGCAGTACTTC. Translated, it gives CASRSGVWSSYEQYF.

The J gene is TRBJ2-5, the V gene TRBV5-1; 8 bases are shared with TRBD2. The CDR3 loop spans 15 amino acids. Germline values: CDR1 SGHRS, CDR2 YFSETQ. V lost 0 bases, J lost 5 bases, and 6 bases stayed unmatched. CDR3 sequence (DNA): TGCGCCAGCAGCTTGGGGACGGGAGGGGGTGAGACCCAGTACTTC. Translating it yields CASSLGTGGGETQYF.

This clonotype was found a few times. The chain recombines TRBV2 with TRBJ2-2; 7 bases agree with TRBD1. CDR1 is SNHLY, CDR2 FYNNEI, per germline. J gave up 2 bases and V 4 bases, and 4 bases lay outside the gene matches. CDR3 length: 15 amino acids. CDR3 DNA: TGTGCCAGCAGTGGGAACAGGGGAAACACCGGGGAGCTGTTTTTT. Encoded protein: CASSGNRGNTGELFF.

The CDR3, as DNA: TGTGCCAGCAGCCAAGATAATCGGCAAGAGACCCAGTACTTC. Its protein is CASSQDNRQETQYF. V and J are TRBV4-2 and TRBJ2-5; D gene unclear. Germline V CDR1 and CDR2: LGHNA, YNFKEQ. V gave up 0 bases and J gave up 2 bases, with 7 bases separating them. This CDR3 is 14 amino acids long.

This clonotype was observed a few times. The chain combines TRBV2 with TRBJ2-7; D gene ambiguous. The CDR3 runs 12 residues. Germline V gives CDR1 SNHLY, CDR2 FYNNEI. Trimming removed 3 bases from V and 5 bases from J, with 8 bases in between. CDR3 in DNA: TGTGCCAGCAGTGATAGGGTAAACGAGCAGTACTTC. The encoded protein is CASSDRVNEQYF. The full variable domain, completed using reference TRBV2 and TRBJ2-7, is EPEVTQTPSHQVTQMGQEVILRCVPISNHLYFYWYRQILGQKVEFLVSFYNNEISEKSEIFDDQFSVERPDGSNFTLKIRSTKLEDSAMYFCASSDRVNEQYFGPGTRLTVT.

The chain combines TRBV20-1 with TRBJ2-2; D is uncertain. Trimming took off 2 bases at V and 2 bases at J, with 9 bases between the two ends. From germline, CDR1 is DFQATT and CDR2 SNEGSKA (reference sequence). The length of the CDR3 is 14 residues. The CDR3 coding sequence is TGCAGTGCTAGACCCACCTTCAACACCGGGGAGCTGTTTTTT. Translating gives CSARPTFNTGELFF.

This clonotype showed up just a few times. V is TRBV5-1 and J is TRBJ2-7; D call uncertain. V dropped 0 bases and J dropped 1 base, with 8 bases sitting between them. The CDR3 totals 14 residues. Germline CDR1 and CDR2: SGHRS and YFSETQ. Written as DNA, the CDR3 is TGCGCCAGCAGCTTGGATTTTGGTTCCTACGAGCAGTACTTC. It specifies CASSLDFGSYEQYF.

This clonotype is labeled medium-sized. The rearrangement links TRBV6-2 or TRBV6-3 to TRBJ1-5; TRBD1 might be the D (5 bases). There are 17 residues in the CDR3. CDR1 and CDR2 from the germline V gene are MNHEY and SVGEGT. V lost 5 bases and J 2 bases, leaving 19 bases between the germline ends. This CDR3 is CASSRPTRAAGNQPQHF. CDR3 nucleotides: TGTGCCAGCAGTCGACCCACCAGGGCCGCGGGCAATCAGCCCCAGCATTTT.

The rearrangement uses TRBV19 and TRBJ2-1; 11 positions agree with TRBD2. V lost 8 bases to trimming and J lost 4 bases; unmatched junction nucleotides: 4. Germline CDR1 reads LNHDA; CDR2 reads SQIVND (reference sequence). The CDR3 extends over 14 amino acids. The CDR3 sequence is CASARLAGYNEQFF. The CDR3 coding sequence is TGTGCCAGTGCGAGACTAGCGGGATACAATGAGCAGTTCTTC.

The V call is TRBV12-3 or TRBV12-4, the J call TRBJ2-3; tentative D call: TRBD1 (5 bases). V shed 8 bases and J shed 3 bases, with 12 bases lying between them. CDR3 length: 13 amino acids. CDR3 sequence reads: CASGTGETDTQYF. The CDR3 DNA follows: TGTGCCAGCGGAACAGGTGAAACAGATACGCAGTATTTT.

The chain links TRBV7-2 to TRBJ1-2, with 9 bases lining up with TRBD1. Germline CDR1 reads SGHTA; CDR2 reads FQGNSA. The J segment lost 8 bases and the V segment lost 5 bases, leaving 9 bases of the junction unmatched. The CDR3 loop spans 14 amino acids. The CDR3 reads CASSTRDRADGYTF. For the CDR3, the DNA is TGTGCCAGCAGCACCCGGGACAGGGCGGACGGCTACACCTTC.

This chain links TRBV2 with TRBJ2-1; 9 bases line up with TRBD1. The CDR3 spans 12 residues. V shed 7 bases, J shed 10 bases, and the junction held 5 bases outside the gene matches. Germline CDR1 SNHLY, CDR2 FYNNEI. CDR3 bases: TGTGCCAGCAAACAGGGGGCTGGCGAGCAGTTCTTC. This sequence encodes CASKQGAGEQFF.

This chain uses TRBV9 with TRBJ1-6, with 11 positions matching TRBD1. The CDR3 extends over 15 amino acids. Trimming took 4 bases from V and 7 from J; bases not matched to a gene: 4. Germline V gene data show CDR1 as SGDLS and CDR2 as YYNGEE. The CDR3 nucleotides read TGTGCCAGCAGCCCCCGGGACAGGGGGAATTCACCCCTCCACTTT. It translates to CASSPRDRGNSPLHF.

The chain carries TRBV10-1 and TRBJ1-3; D not resolved. The CDR3 extends over 13 amino acids. The germline CDR1 and CDR2 sequences are WNHNN and SYGVQD (reference sequence). The V end was cut by 3 bases, the J end by 8 bases, with 11 bases between. The CDR3 DNA is TGCGCCAGCAGTGAATGTCGTCCAGACACCATATATTTT. Translated, it gives CASSECRPDTIYF.

The genes are TRBV5-1 and TRBJ1-2; D might be TRBD1 (5 bases). The germline gives CDR1 SGHRS, CDR2 YFSETQ. Between the trimmed V and J ends, which lost 7 bases and 8 bases, there was a span of 30 bases. This CDR3 is 17 amino acids long. CDR3 in DNA: TGCGCCAGCGCAATGGTGGCAGGGCAAGTACACACTTACGGCTACACCTTC. Translating gives CASAMVAGQVHTYGYTF.

The chain carries TRBV2 and TRBJ2-1; possible D gene TRBD2, 6 bases. V lost 6 bases, J lost 6 bases, and 9 bases lay in between. The CDR3 has 12 amino acids. Germline CDR1 and CDR2: SNHLY and FYNNEI. The CDR3 loop reads CASRRDFNEQFF. DNA for the CDR3: TGTGCCAGCAGACGGGACTTCAATGAGCAGTTCTTC.

A note on this clonotype: Being one base from a much bigger clone, this may be a read error. The chain has TRBV15 and TRBJ1-2; no clear D gene. The CDR3 covers 15 residues. Germline assignment: CDR1 LNHNV and CDR2 YYDKDF (reference sequence). The CDR3 nucleotides are TGTGCCACCAGCGGAGATTCGGAAGTCTTCTATGGCTACACCTTC. It encodes CATSGDSEVFYGYTF.